This T cell receptor beta chain was sequenced in a study of cytomegalovirus exposure and HLA in healthy donors. In its sample, this clone was seen a few times. No antigen is known for it. Notes on the study in general: Near-uniform donor sequencing depth was presumed by presence/absence analyses. Further analysis, carried out later, found HLA-associated TCR beta chains more clonally expanded than equally common other chains.

13 Jbeta primers and 60 Vbeta primers were used for the PCR. Libraries were prepared by immunoSEQ multiplex PCR; TCRdb keeps only in-frame clonotypes and omits some of them. The sample holds about 190,000 clones, 60% to 85% seen once. Trimming stripped 3 bases from V and 3 bases from J, with 8 bases between. CDR1 and CDR2 from the germline V gene are KGHSH and LQKENI. This CDR3 has 13 residues. V usage is TRBV18 and J usage is TRBJ1-1; tentatively, D is TRBD1 (5 bases). This TCR was sampled from a woman aged 40 to 50 in good health and CMV-seronegative. Sequenced sample: PBMCs. This CDR3 is CASSPDSYTEAFF. Here the CDR3 DNA reads TGTGCCAGCTCACCTGACAGCTACACTGAAGCTTTCTTT.